Shown below are 21 T cell receptor beta chains from a single sample sequenced in a study of immune evolution from preneoplasia to lung adenocarcinoma. Repertoires were generated with immunoSEQ multiplex PCR, while TCRdb's copy carries only in-frame clones and drops some. This repertoire shows 7,500 to 9,000 clones, roughly 79% found once; its top ten account for approximately 9%. The sample consisted of FFPE invasive lung adenocarcinoma tissue. The receptors derive from a person aged 50 to 59 with lung adenocarcinoma.

V gene TRBV5-4 combines with J gene TRBJ2-3; the match to TRBD2 covers 10 bases. The germline gives CDR1 SGHNT, CDR2 YYREEE (reference sequence). This CDR3 has 15 residues. V trimming: 2 bases; J trimming: 5 bases; junction bases outside the gene matches: 5. CDR3 nucleotide sequence: TGTGCCAGCAGCTTAGCGGGGGGGTATGGAGATACGCAGTATTTT. It yields the protein CASSLAGGYGDTQYF.

The gene calls are TRBV5-1 and TRBJ1-4, with D unresolved. This CDR3 comprises 16 residues. V was cut by 0 bases and J by 0 bases, with 9 bases left in between. The V gene's germline CDR1 is SGHRS and CDR2 YFSETQ. CDR3 coding DNA: TGCGCCAGCAGCTTGGATGGTAGGGCAACTAATGAAAAACTGTTTTTT. This translates into CASSLDGRATNEKLFF. The whole variable domain, filled in from reference TRBV5-1 and TRBJ1-4, reads KAGVTQTPRYLIKTRGQQVTLSCSPISGHRSVSWYQQTPGQGLQFLFEYFSETQRNKGNFPGRFSGRQFSNSRSEMNVSTLELGDSALYLCASSLDGRATNEKLFFGSGTQLSVL.

The rearrangement uses TRBV11-2 and TRBJ1-1, with D perhaps TRBD1 (5 bases). This CDR3 contains 16 residues. Germline CDR1 is SGHAT and CDR2 is FQNNGV. Trimming pared 3 bases from V and 1 base from J, leaving 15 bases between. CDR3 DNA sequence: TGTGCCAGCAGCTTGAATTCGGGGGGAGAGAACACTGAAGCTTTCTTT. Protein sequence: CASSLNSGGENTEAFF.

The rearrangement links TRBV18 to TRBJ1-4, with 7 bases that match TRBD1. CDR1 and CDR2 (germline): KGHSH, LQKENI. V lost 6 bases, J lost 4 bases, and 5 bases stayed unmatched. This CDR3 is built from 14 residues. As DNA, the CDR3 is TGTGCCAGCTCCCAAGGGGGCGGTAATGAAAAACTGTTTTTT. Translating it yields CASSQGGGNEKLFF.

CDR3 loop: CASSLETGATDTQYF. CDR3 nucleotides: TGCGCCAGCAGCTTGGAGACAGGGGCCACAGATACGCAGTATTTT. The chain employs TRBV5-1 and TRBJ2-3; 8 bases map to TRBD1. V shed 0 bases and J 2 bases; nucleotides not matched to a gene: 2. The CDR3 extends over 15 amino acids. Germline V gives CDR1 SGHRS, CDR2 YFSETQ.

The V and J genes are TRBV29-1 and TRBJ1-1; 8 nucleotides line up with TRBD1. With V trimmed by 8 bases and J by 6 bases, 5 bases remained unmatched. CDR3 length: 11 amino acids. The V gene's germline CDR1 is SQVTM and CDR2 ANQGSEA. This CDR3 reads CSLQQGAEAFF. The CDR3 nucleotides are TGCAGCCTTCAACAGGGGGCTGAAGCTTTCTTT.

Worth noting for this clone: Different DNA sequences within this sample yield the same CDR3. V gene TRBV28 combines with J gene TRBJ1-2, with 8 bases aligning to TRBD1. V lost 3 bases to trimming and J lost 6 bases; unmatched junction nucleotides: 3. Germline V gene sequence: CDR1 MDHEN, CDR2 SYDVKM. CDR3 length: 13 residues. CDR3 amino acids: CASSLGGQDGYTF. The CDR3 coding sequence is TGTGCCAGCAGTTTGGGGGGACAGGATGGCTACACCTTC.

CDR3 bases: TGTGCCAGCAGCGCGGGACAGTCGACCGGGGAGCTGTTTTTT. Encoded protein: CASSAGQSTGELFF. The chain carries TRBV9 and TRBJ2-2; 7 bases agree with TRBD1. The ends lost 3 bases at V and 5 bases at J; junction bases unmatched: 4. Germline CDR1 is SGDLS and CDR2 is YYNGEE. The CDR3 covers 14 residues.

The rearrangement uses TRBV5-1 and TRBJ2-2, with 10 nucleotides matching TRBD1. The CDR3 loop spans 18 amino acids. Germline trimming cut 1 base from V and 7 bases from J; bases unmatched to any gene: 13. Looked up from germline, CDR1 is SGHRS and CDR2 is YFSETQ. The CDR3 bases are TGCGCCAGCAGCTTGTCTGGACAGGGGGTTCGAGTAATCGGGGAGCTGTTTTTT. Translating gives CASSLSGQGVRVIGELFF.

The V call is TRBV9, the J call TRBJ2-1; 14 nucleotides line up with TRBD2. Looked up from germline, CDR1 is SGDLS and CDR2 is YYNGEE. The V gene end was trimmed by 0 bases and the J gene end by 12 bases; junction bases not matched to a gene: 5. The CDR3 totals 15 residues. The CDR3 DNA sequence: TGTGCCAGCAGCGTAGCTGGGACTAGCGGGAGTGGGCAGTTCTTC. Translating gives CASSVAGTSGSGQFF.

This clone was counted only a few times. The rearrangement joins TRBV4-1 to TRBJ2-1; the match to TRBD1 covers 8 bases. This CDR3 region has 17 residues. Germline V gene data show CDR1 as MGHRA and CDR2 as YSYEKL. The ends lost 4 bases at V and 5 bases at J; junction bases unmatched: 13. The CDR3 nucleotides read TGCGCCAGCAGCCCCCGGGACAGGTCCAGCCTAAACAATGAGCAGTTCTTC. Protein: CASSPRDRSSLNNEQFF.

The V gene is TRBV5-1, the J gene TRBJ1-1, with D unclear. Germline CDR1 and CDR2: SGHRS and YFSETQ. The CDR3 is made up of 14 amino acids. V was cut by 2 bases and J by 2 bases, with 10 bases left in between. The CDR3 nucleotides read TGCGCCAGCAGCTTCGCTGGGTTAAACACTGAAGCTTTCTTT. It translates to CASSFAGLNTEAFF. Filled out from reference TRBV5-1 and TRBJ1-1, the complete variable domain reads KAGVTQTPRYLIKTRGQQVTLSCSPISGHRSVSWYQQTPGQGLQFLFEYFSETQRNKGNFPGRFSGRQFSNSRSEMNVSTLELGDSALYLCASSFAGLNTEAFFGQGTRLTVV.

The chain links TRBV6-5 to TRBJ1-6; tentative D call: TRBD1 (5 bases). Germline values: CDR1 MNHEY, CDR2 SVGAGI. The CDR3 covers 14 residues. Trimming stripped 4 bases from V and 10 bases from J, with 14 bases between. The CDR3 DNA reads TGTGCCAGCAGTTCTGGGGGAGGATGGTCACCCCTCCACTTT. Its protein product is CASSSGGGWSPLHF.

The CDR3 is CASSLLRGATEAFF. The CDR3 DNA reads TGTGCCAGCAGTTTACTCAGGGGGGCGACTGAAGCTTTCTTT. This chain links TRBV27 with TRBJ1-1, with TRBD1 matching over 7 bases. J was trimmed by 5 bases and V by 2 bases; bases with no gene match: 5. Germline-derived CDR1 and CDR2 are MNHEY and SMNVEV (reference sequence). This CDR3 has 14 residues.

The rearrangement links TRBV7-3 to TRBJ2-1, with D perhaps TRBD2 (6 bases). From germline, CDR1 is SGHTA and CDR2 FQGTGA. The CDR3 is 14 residues long. Trimming took off 0 bases at V and 7 bases at J, with 10 bases between the two ends. Here the CDR3 reads CASSLTGRINEQFF. CDR3 DNA: TGTGCCAGCAGCTTAACCGGGAGAATTAATGAGCAGTTCTTC.

This clone was observed a handful of times. This chain joins TRBV2 and TRBJ1-3; D call uncertain. The CDR3 extends over 16 amino acids. Germline V gives CDR1 SNHLY, CDR2 FYNNEI. Between the trimmed V and J ends, which lost 3 bases and 0 bases, there was a span of 12 bases. CDR3 in DNA: TGTGCCAGCAGTGACGGGGATGGTTTCTCTGGAAACACCATATATTTT. It codes for CASSDGDGFSGNTIYF.

The chain combines TRBV29-1 with TRBJ2-7; D uncertain. Germline assignment: CDR1 SQVTM and CDR2 ANQGSEA. The V and J ends lost 4 bases and 5 bases respectively, with 12 bases between them. The CDR3 contains 12 residues. The CDR3 protein is CSVGSGSHEQYF. The CDR3 DNA reads TGCAGCGTTGGCTCTGGATCCCACGAGCAGTACTTC.

A word on this clone: The germline gene is not matched at one end of the junction; a read error may be the cause. This chain links TRBV9 with TRBJ1-4; 10 nucleotides agree with TRBD1. Germline V gene lookup returns CDR1 SGDLS and CDR2 YYNGEE. There are 15 residues in the CDR3. The CDR3 DNA reads TGTGCCAGCAGCGTAGGGACAGGGGGGGTTGAAAAACTGCTTTTT. It is translated as CASSVGTGGVEKLLF.

CDR3 coding DNA: TGTGCCAGCAGCCCTAGCGGGGGTGCCAACGAGCAGTACTTC. Its translation is CASSPSGGANEQYF. The chain couples TRBV11-2 to TRBJ2-7; TRBD2 matches 10 bases. CDR3 length: 14 residues. Germline V lookup: CDR1 SGHAT, CDR2 FQNNGV. Trimming removed 5 bases from V and 5 bases from J; junction bases left unmatched: 6. The complete variable domain, with remaining parts taken from reference TRBV11-2 and TRBJ2-7, reads EAGVAQSPRYKIIEKRQSVAFWCNPISGHATLYWYQQILGQGPKLLIQFQNNGVVDDSQLPKDRFSAERLKGVDSTLKIQPAKLEDSAVYLCASSPSGGANEQYFGPGTRLTVT.

The genes are TRBV9 and TRBJ2-1; D is undetermined. V was trimmed by 0 bases and J by 1 base, leaving 8 bases between them. This CDR3 contains 15 residues. CDR1 and CDR2 (germline): SGDLS, YYNGEE. CDR3 amino acids: CASSVGAGSYNEQFF. The CDR3 DNA sequence: TGTGCCAGCAGCGTAGGCGCAGGTTCCTACAATGAGCAGTTCTTC. The variable domain in full, with the rest retrieved from reference TRBV9 and TRBJ2-1, is DSGVTQTPKHLITATGQRVTLRCSPRSGDLSVYWYQQSLDQGLQFLIQYYNGEERAKGNILERFSAQQFPDLHSELNLSSLELGDSALYFCASSVGAGSYNEQFFGPGTRLTVL.

The chain is built from TRBV7-9 and TRBJ2-2; D call uncertain. Germline assignment: CDR1 SEHNR and CDR2 FQNEAQ (reference sequence). The CDR3 consists of 12 residues. V lost 8 bases and J lost 3, with 7 bases in between. The CDR3 sequence: CASCWDTGELFF. As DNA, the CDR3 is TGTGCCAGCTGTTGGGACACCGGGGAGCTGTTTTTT.